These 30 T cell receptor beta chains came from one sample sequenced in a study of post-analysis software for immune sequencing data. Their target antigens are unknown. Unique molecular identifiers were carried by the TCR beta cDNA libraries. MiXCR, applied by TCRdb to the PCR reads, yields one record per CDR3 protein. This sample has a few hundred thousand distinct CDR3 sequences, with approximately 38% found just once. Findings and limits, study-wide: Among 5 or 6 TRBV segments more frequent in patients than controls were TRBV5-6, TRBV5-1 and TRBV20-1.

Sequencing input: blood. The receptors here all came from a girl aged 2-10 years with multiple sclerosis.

The CDR3 loop is CSASSRVLFGYTF. The CDR3 region has the DNA TGCAGTGCTAGCAGCAGGGTCCTTTTTGGCTACACCTTC. The gene calls are TRBV20-1 and TRBJ1-2; possibly TRBD1 for D (5 bases). The CDR3 has 13 amino acids. V was trimmed by 3 bases and J by 7 bases, leaving 15 bases between them. Germline V gene lookup returns CDR1 DFQATT and CDR2 SNEGSKA (reference sequence).

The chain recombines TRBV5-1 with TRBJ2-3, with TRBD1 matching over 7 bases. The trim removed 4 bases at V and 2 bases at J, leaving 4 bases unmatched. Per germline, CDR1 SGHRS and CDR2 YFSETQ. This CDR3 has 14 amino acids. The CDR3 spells CASSMGQFTDTQYF. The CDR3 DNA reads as TGCGCCAGCAGCATGGGACAGTTCACAGATACGCAGTATTTT. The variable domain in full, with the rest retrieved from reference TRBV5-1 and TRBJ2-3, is KAGVTQTPRYLIKTRGQQVTLSCSPISGHRSVSWYQQTPGQGLQFLFEYFSETQRNKGNFPGRFSGRQFSNSRSEMNVSTLELGDSALYLCASSMGQFTDTQYFGPGTRLTVL.

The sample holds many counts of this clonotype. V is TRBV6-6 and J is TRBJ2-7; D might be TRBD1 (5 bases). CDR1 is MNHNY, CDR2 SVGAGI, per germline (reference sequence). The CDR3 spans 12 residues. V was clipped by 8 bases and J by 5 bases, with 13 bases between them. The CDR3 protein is CASLGQGNEQYF. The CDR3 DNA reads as TGTGCCAGCTTGGGGCAGGGTAACGAGCAGTACTTC.

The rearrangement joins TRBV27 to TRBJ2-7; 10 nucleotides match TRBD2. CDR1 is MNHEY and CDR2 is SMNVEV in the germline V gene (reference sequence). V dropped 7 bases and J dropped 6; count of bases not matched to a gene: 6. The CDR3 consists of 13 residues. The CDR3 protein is CASKNRTSGEQYF. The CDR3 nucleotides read TGTGCCAGCAAAAATAGGACTAGCGGCGAGCAGTACTTC.

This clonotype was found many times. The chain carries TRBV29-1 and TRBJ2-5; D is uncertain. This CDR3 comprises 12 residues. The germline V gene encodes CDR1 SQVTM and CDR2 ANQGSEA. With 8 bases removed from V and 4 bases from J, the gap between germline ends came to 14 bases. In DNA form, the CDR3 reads TGCAGCTGTAGATTACCCGGAGAGACCCAGTACTTC. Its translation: CSCRLPGETQYF.

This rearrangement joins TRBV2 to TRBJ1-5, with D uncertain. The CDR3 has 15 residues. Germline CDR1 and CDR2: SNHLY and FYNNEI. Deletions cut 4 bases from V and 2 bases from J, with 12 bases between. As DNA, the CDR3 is TGTGCCAGCAGTGCCCCGATCGGAGGCAATCAGCCCCAGCATTTT. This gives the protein CASSAPIGGNQPQHF.

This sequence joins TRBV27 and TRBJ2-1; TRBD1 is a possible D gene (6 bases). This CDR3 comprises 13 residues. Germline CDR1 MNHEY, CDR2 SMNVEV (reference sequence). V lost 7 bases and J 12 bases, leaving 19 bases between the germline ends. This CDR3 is CASKGGTEVVQFF. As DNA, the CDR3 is TGTGCCAGCAAAGGGGGAACTGAAGTGGTGCAGTTCTTC.

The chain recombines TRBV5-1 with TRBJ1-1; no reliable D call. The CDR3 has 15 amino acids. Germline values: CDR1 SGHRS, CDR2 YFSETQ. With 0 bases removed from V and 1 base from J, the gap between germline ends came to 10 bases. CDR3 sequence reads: CASSLGVTANTEAFF. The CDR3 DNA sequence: TGCGCCAGCAGCTTGGGGGTGACGGCGAACACTGAAGCTTTCTTT.

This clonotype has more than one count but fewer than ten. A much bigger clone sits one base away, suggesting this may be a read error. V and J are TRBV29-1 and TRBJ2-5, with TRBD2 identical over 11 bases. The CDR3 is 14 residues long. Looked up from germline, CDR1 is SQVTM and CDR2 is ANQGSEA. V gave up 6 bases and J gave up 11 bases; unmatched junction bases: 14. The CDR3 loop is CSVQLAGVRHEQYF. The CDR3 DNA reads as TGCAGCGTCCAACTAGCGGGAGTCAGGCATGAGCAGTACTTC.

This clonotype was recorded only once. The DNA for the CDR3 is TGTGCCAGCAGTCACCGGCTGGCCGAGCGGGAGAAAAGCGAGCAGTACTTC. Translating it yields CASSHRLAEREKSEQYF. This chain uses TRBV28 with TRBJ2-7; 8 positions agree with TRBD2. Germline-derived CDR1 and CDR2 are MDHEN and SYDVKM. The CDR3 is 17 residues long. Losses at the gene ends were 5 bases for V and 6 bases for J; bases not matched to a gene: 18.

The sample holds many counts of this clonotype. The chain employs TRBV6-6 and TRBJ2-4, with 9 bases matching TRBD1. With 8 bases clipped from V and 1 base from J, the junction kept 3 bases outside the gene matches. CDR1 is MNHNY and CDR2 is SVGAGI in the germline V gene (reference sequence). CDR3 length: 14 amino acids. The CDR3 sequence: CASRDRDAKNIQYF. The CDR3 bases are TGTGCCAGCCGGGACAGGGACGCCAAAAACATTCAGTACTTC.

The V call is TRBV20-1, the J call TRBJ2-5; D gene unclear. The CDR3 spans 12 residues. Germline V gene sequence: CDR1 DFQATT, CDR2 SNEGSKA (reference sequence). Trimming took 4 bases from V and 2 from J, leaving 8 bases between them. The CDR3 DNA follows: TGCAGTGCTACCAGTACTCAAGAGACCCAGTACTTC. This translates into CSATSTQETQYF.

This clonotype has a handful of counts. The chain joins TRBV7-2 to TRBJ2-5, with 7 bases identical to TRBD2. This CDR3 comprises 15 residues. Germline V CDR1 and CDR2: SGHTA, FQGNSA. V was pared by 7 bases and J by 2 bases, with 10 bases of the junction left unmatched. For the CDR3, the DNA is TGTGCCAGCAACTACTGGGGACTACCACAAGAGACCCAGTACTTC. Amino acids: CASNYWGLPQETQYF.

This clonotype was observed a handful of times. In DNA, the CDR3 is TGCAGTGCTAGCGCGTGGGGCCAGACCTACGAGCAGTACTTC. Protein product: CSASAWGQTYEQYF. The chain carries TRBV20-1 and TRBJ2-7; D might be TRBD1 (5 bases). From germline, CDR1 is DFQATT and CDR2 SNEGSKA (reference sequence). The CDR3 has 14 amino acids. V lost 3 bases and J 2 bases, leaving 14 bases between the germline ends.

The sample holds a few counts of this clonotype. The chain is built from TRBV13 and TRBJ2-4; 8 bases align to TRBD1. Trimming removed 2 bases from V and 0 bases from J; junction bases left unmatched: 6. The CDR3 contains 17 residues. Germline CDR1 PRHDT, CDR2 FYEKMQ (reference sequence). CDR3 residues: CASSLWGTGLAKNIQYF. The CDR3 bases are TGTGCCAGCAGCTTATGGGGGACAGGACTAGCCAAAAACATTCAGTACTTC.

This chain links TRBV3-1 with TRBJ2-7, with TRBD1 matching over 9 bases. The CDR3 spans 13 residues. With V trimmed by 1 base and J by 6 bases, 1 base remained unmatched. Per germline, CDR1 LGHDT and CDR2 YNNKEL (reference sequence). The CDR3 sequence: CASSQATGGEQYF. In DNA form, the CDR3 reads TGTGCCAGCAGCCAAGCGACAGGGGGCGAGCAGTACTTC.

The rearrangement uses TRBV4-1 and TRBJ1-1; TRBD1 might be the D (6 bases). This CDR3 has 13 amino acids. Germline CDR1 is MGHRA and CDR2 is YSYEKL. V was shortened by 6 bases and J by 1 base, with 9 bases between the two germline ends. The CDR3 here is CASSHRANTEAFF. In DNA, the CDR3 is TGCGCCAGCAGTCACAGGGCGAACACTGAAGCTTTCTTT.

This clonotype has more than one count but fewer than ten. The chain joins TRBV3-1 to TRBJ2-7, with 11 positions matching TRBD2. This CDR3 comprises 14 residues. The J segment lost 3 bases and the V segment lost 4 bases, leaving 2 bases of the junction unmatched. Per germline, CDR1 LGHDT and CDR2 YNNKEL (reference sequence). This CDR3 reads CASSRGTSGYEQYF. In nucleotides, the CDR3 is TGTGCCAGCAGCCGAGGGACTAGCGGCTACGAGCAGTACTTC.

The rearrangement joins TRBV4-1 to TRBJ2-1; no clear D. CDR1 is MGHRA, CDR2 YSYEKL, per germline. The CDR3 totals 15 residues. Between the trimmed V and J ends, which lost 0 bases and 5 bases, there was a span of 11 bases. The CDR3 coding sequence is TGCGCCAGCAGCCAAGATTGGATCTATAACAATGAGCAGTTCTTC. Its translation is CASSQDWIYNNEQFF.

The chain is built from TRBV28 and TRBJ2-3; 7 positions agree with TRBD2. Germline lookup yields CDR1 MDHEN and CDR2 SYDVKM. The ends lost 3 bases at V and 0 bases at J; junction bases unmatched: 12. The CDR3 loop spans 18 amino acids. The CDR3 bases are TGTGCCAGCAGTTTTGGCGTCGGGGGGATGGAGAGCACAGATACGCAGTATTTT. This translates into CASSFGVGGMESTDTQYF.

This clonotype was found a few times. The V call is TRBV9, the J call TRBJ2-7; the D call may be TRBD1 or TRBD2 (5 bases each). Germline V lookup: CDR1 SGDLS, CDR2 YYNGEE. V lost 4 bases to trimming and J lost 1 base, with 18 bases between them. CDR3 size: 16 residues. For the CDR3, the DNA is TGTGCCAGCAGCTCCCGGGACCGGGGAGCTTCCTACGAGCAGTACTTC. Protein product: CASSSRDRGASYEQYF.

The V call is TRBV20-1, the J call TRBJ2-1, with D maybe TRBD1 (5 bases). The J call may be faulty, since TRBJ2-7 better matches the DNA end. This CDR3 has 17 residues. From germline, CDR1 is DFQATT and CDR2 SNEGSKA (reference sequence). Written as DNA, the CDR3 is TGCAGTGCTGAATTGTATGACAGCCCCACCCGATACAATGAGCAGTACTTC. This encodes CSAELYDSPTRYNEQYF.

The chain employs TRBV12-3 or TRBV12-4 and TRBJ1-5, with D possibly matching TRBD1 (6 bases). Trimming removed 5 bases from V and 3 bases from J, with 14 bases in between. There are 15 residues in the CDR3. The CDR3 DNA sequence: TGTGCCAGCAGTATCAGTGGGGGGCCCAATCAGCCCCAGCATTTT. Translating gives CASSISGGPNQPQHF.

The chain's CDR3 is CASSSPGLAGSTDTQYF. In nucleotides, the CDR3 is TGTGCCAGCAGTTCCCCGGGACTAGCGGGGAGCACAGATACGCAGTATTTT. V and J are TRBV28 and TRBJ2-3; TRBD2 matches 13 bases. The junction had 4 bases not matched to a gene; V was cut back by 4 bases and J by 0 bases. Germline CDR1 is MDHEN and CDR2 is SYDVKM. The CDR3 is 17 amino acids.

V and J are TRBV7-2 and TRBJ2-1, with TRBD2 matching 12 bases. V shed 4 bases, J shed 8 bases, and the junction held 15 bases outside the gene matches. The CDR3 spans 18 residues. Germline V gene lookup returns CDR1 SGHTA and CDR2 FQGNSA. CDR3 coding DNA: TGTGCCAGCAGCTCTGGCGGGGCTAGCGGGAGGGCCGTAGATGAGCAGTTCTTC. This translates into CASSSGGASGRAVDEQFF. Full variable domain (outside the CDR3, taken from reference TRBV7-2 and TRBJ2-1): GAGVSQSPSNKVTEKGKDVELRCDPISGHTALYWYRQSLGQGLEFLIYFQGNSAPDKSGLPSDRFSAERTGGSVSTLTIQRTQQEDSAVYLCASSSGGASGRAVDEQFFGPGTRLTVL.

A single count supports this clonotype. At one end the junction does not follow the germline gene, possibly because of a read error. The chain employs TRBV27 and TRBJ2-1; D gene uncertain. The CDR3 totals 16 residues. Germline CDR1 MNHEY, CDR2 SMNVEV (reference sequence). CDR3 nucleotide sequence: TGTGCCAGCAGTCCTCACTTGCAAAGCCTCTACGATGAGCAGTTCTTC. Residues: CASSPHLQSLYDEQFF.

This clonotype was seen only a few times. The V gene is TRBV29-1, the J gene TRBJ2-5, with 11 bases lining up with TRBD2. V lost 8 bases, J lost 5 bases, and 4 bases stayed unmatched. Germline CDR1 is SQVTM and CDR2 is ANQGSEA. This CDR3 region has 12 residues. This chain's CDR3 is CSTRLAGETQYF. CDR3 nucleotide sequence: TGCAGCACCCGACTAGCGGGGGAGACCCAGTACTTC.

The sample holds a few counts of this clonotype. CDR3 sequence (DNA): TGTGCCAGCAGTTTTGGTGGGGACCCTGAACTTCCCTACAATGAGCAGTTCTTC. Translated: CASSFGGDPELPYNEQFF. V is TRBV12-3 or TRBV12-4 and J is TRBJ2-1; D could derive from TRBD1 or TRBD2 (5 bases each). The CDR3 length is 18 residues. Trimming took 3 bases from V and 2 from J, leaving 20 bases between them.

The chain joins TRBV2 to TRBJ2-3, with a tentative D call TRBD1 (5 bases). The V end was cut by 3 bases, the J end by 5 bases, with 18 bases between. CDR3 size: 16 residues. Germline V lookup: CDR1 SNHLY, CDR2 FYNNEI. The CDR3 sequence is CASSEARGFDLDTQYF. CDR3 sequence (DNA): TGTGCCAGCAGTGAGGCTAGGGGATTCGACCTAGATACGCAGTATTTT.

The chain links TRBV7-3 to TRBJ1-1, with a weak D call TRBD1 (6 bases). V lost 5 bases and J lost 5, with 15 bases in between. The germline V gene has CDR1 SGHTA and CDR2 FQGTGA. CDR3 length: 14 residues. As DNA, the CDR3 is TGTGCCAGCAGCCGCCGGGGGGCCGGTACTGAAGCTTTCTTT. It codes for CASSRRGAGTEAFF.